This entry concerns a single T cell receptor (beta chain). Its antigen is unidentified. The sample is drawn from a study of identical twins. TCRdb reprocessed the 5' RACE reads via MiXCR and lists one record per CDR3 protein. The table includes about 890,000 distinct CDR3 sequences, about 12% detected once. Study-wide results and caveats: Findings came from cross-sectional statistics, without long-term follow-up of donors. Out-of-frame alpha sequences shared between twins exhibited an excess of low generation probability.

The CDR3 has 17 amino acids. V shed 4 bases, J shed 0 bases, and the junction held 7 bases outside the gene matches. The germline V gene has CDR1 SGHVS and CDR2 FNYEAQ. This sample also belongs to another study, concerning yellow fever vaccine responses in identical twins.

This receptor was obtained from a woman aged 18 to 35 in good health. The gene calls are TRBV7-6 and TRBJ2-5, with 11 bases that match TRBD2. The source material was PBMCs. In nucleotides, the CDR3 is TGTGCCAGCAGCTGGGGACTAGCGGAGAACGACCAAGAGACCCAGTACTTC. Protein product: CASSWGLAENDQETQYF. The full variable domain, rest sourced from reference TRBV7-6 and TRBJ2-5, is GAGVSQSPRYKVTKRGQDVALRCDPISGHVSLYWYRQALGQGPEFLTYFNYEAQQDKSGLPNDRFSAERPEGSISTLTIQRTEQRDSAMYRCASSWGLAENDQETQYFGPGTRLLVL.